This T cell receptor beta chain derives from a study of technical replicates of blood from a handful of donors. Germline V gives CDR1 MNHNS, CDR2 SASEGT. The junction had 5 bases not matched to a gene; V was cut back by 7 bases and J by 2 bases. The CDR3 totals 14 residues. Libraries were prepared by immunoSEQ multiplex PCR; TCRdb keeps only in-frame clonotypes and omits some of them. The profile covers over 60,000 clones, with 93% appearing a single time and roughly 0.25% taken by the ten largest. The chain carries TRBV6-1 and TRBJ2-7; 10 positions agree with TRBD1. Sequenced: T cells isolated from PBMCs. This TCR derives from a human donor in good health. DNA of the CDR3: TGTGCCAGCACCTGGGACAGGGGACCCTACGAGCAGTACTTC. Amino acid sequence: CASTWDRGPYEQYF.